One sample yielded the 27 T cell receptor beta chains listed below, sequenced in a study of blood T cells in healthy people across ages. It was with a sample-barcoded 5' primer and a J-beta primer mix that a second PCR of roughly 7 to 12 cycles was run. TCRdb reprocessed the 5' RACE reads with MiXCR, giving one entry per CDR3 protein. Of hundreds of thousands of distinct CDR3 sequences listed, more than 25% were seen once; the top ten hold 15% to 20%. The material sequenced was blood. These receptors originate from a woman of 80 years or more in good health.

The V and J genes are TRBV5-1 and TRBJ2-2; D is perhaps TRBD1 (6 bases). The CDR3 has 15 amino acids. V lost 6 bases and J 10 bases, leaving 22 bases between the germline ends. The germline V gene encodes CDR1 SGHRS and CDR2 YFSETQ. The CDR3, as DNA: TGCGCCAGCACCCTAGCCCCTCCAGGGGCCGAGGAGCTGTTTTTT. Protein product: CASTLAPPGAEELFF.

V is TRBV5-1 and J is TRBJ2-1; tentatively, D is TRBD1 (6 bases). Deletions cut 2 bases from V and 8 bases from J, with 11 bases between. This CDR3 region has 13 residues. CDR1 is SGHRS and CDR2 is YFSETQ in the germline V gene. CDR3 sequence reads: CASSFEGVDEQFF. CDR3 nucleotides: TGCGCCAGCAGCTTTGAGGGGGTAGATGAGCAGTTCTTC.

Turning to this clonotype: This may be a read error, as it is one base from a much larger clone. The V call is TRBV7-9, the J call TRBJ2-1; D could derive from TRBD1 or TRBD2 (5 bases each). This CDR3 spans 14 amino acids. The V end was cut by 5 bases, the J end by 7 bases, with 15 bases between. Per germline, CDR1 SEHNR and CDR2 FQNEAQ (reference sequence). Here the CDR3 reads CASSHRDGANEQFF. As DNA, the CDR3 is TGTGCCAGCAGCCACCGGGACGGGGCGAATGAGCAGTTCTTC.

The chain couples TRBV19 to TRBJ2-3; possibly TRBD2 for D (7 bases). V gave up 5 bases and J gave up 4 bases, with 16 bases separating them. Germline V gene lookup returns CDR1 LNHDA and CDR2 SQIVND (reference sequence). The CDR3 runs to 15 residues. The CDR3 DNA is TGTGCCAGTAGTTGGGGGGGGGCGAACGCAGATACGCAGTATTTT. Translating gives CASSWGGANADTQYF.

The chain combines TRBV7-2 with TRBJ2-1, with 10 bases fitting TRBD2. The CDR3 length is 14 residues. Germline assignment: CDR1 SGHTA and CDR2 FQGNSA. V trimming: 5 bases; J trimming: 9 bases; junction bases outside the gene matches: 7. The CDR3 nucleotides are TGTGCCAGCAGCCCCCCGAGCGGGAGGGCTGAGCAGTTCTTC. Amino acids: CASSPPSGRAEQFF.

This clonotype was seen repeatedly, ten times or more. This rearrangement joins TRBV24-1 to TRBJ2-1; TRBD2 is a possible D gene (5 bases). Trimming removed 4 bases from V and 4 bases from J, with 10 bases in between. From germline, CDR1 is KGHDR and CDR2 SFDVKD. The CDR3 consists of 14 residues. The CDR3 region is CATSDPGGYNEQFF. CDR3 DNA sequence: TGTGCCACCAGTGACCCCGGAGGATACAATGAGCAGTTCTTC.

This clonotype has at least ten counts. CDR3 in amino acids: CASSSGRVSSTDTQYF. The CDR3 nucleotides read TGTGCCAGCAGCTCCGGACGAGTATCTAGCACAGATACGCAGTATTTT. V usage is TRBV7-6 and J usage is TRBJ2-3, with D uncertain. This CDR3 is built from 16 residues. Trimming shortened V by 4 bases and J by 0 bases, and 14 bases separated the two germline ends. Per germline, CDR1 SGHVS and CDR2 FNYEAQ.

As regards this clonotype: A clone one base away is much larger, so this may be a read error. V and J are TRBV5-1 and TRBJ2-3; D possibly uses TRBD1 or TRBD2 (5 bases each). The CDR3 consists of 14 residues. Trimming left V 9 bases short and J 2 bases short, with 16 bases between. Germline V gives CDR1 SGHRS, CDR2 YFSETQ. This CDR3 is CANKPGGITDTQYF. The CDR3 DNA reads as TGCGCCAACAAACCTGGGGGTATCACAGATACGCAGTATTTT.

The rearrangement joins TRBV20-1 to TRBJ2-7; 7 nucleotides line up with TRBD2. The CDR3 runs 14 residues. J lost 3 bases, V lost 4 bases, and 9 bases had no gene match. Germline lookup yields CDR1 DFQATT and CDR2 SNEGSKA (reference sequence). CDR3 amino acids: CSATEREVGYEQYF. CDR3 bases: TGCAGTGCTACCGAACGGGAGGTGGGCTACGAGCAGTACTTC.

About this clonotype itself: This may come from a read error, since a much larger clone is one base off. The chain recombines TRBV6-6 with TRBJ2-7; D is perhaps TRBD1 (6 bases). Gene TRBJ2-4 matches the end of the DNA better, so the J call may be wrong. CDR3 length: 16 amino acids. CDR1 is MNHNY and CDR2 is SVGAGI in the germline V gene (reference sequence). The CDR3 region is CACSYARGKQGDIQYF. CDR3 DNA sequence: TGTGCCTGCAGTTACGCCAGAGGGAAACAGGGTGACATTCAGTACTTC.

The V gene is TRBV3-1, the J gene TRBJ2-7; 7 bases align to TRBD1. This CDR3 is built from 14 residues. Germline assignment: CDR1 LGHDT and CDR2 YNNKEL (reference sequence). After removal of 1 base from V and 7 bases from J, the junction contained 7 bases not matched to a gene. CDR3 DNA sequence: TGTGCCAGCAGCCAAGGACAGGGTGGGGATGAGCAGTACTTC. The encoded protein is CASSQGQGGDEQYF.

In the case of this clonotype: This may be a read error, as it is one base from a much larger clone. V usage is TRBV20-1 and J usage is TRBJ2-7, with 9 bases fitting TRBD1. Per the germline V gene, CDR1 is DFQATT and CDR2 is SNEGSKA (reference sequence). CDR3 length: 13 amino acids. Here the CDR3 reads CSERRGQGYEQYF. DNA for the CDR3: TGCAGCGAGCGAAGAGGACAGGGGTACGAGCAGTACTTC.

In the case of this clonotype: The junction and the germline gene differ at one end; a read error may be behind it. The rearrangement joins TRBV10-3 to TRBJ2-4; 8 bases map to TRBD2. The length of the CDR3 is 15 residues. The germline V gene has CDR1 ENHRY and CDR2 SYGVKD. The CDR3 sequence is CAISELRGSGNTQYF. DNA for the CDR3: TGTGCCATCAGTGAGCTACGGGGTAGCGGGAACACTCAGTACTTC.

This clonotype was counted at least ten times. This chain links TRBV15 with TRBJ2-1; possibly TRBD2 for D (5 bases). The CDR3 runs to 16 residues. V shed 5 bases and J shed 1 base, with 15 bases lying between them. Germline CDR1 and CDR2: LNHNV and YYDKDF (reference sequence). The CDR3 here is CATSGRTPRSYNEQFF. CDR3 bases: TGTGCCACCAGCGGACGGACTCCCCGATCCTACAATGAGCAGTTCTTC.

This clonotype was detected a few times. J is TRBJ2-5 and V is TRBV2; 7 bases are a match to TRBD2. V shed 5 bases, J shed 2 bases, and the junction held 8 bases outside the gene matches. Germline V lookup: CDR1 SNHLY, CDR2 FYNNEI. The CDR3 totals 15 residues. DNA for the CDR3: TGTGCCAGCAGTTCGGAGCGGGGTTCACAAGAGACCCAGTACTTC. Its translation is CASSSERGSQETQYF.

The chain couples TRBV20-1 to TRBJ2-1, with TRBD2 matching 9 bases. Germline V gene sequence: CDR1 DFQATT, CDR2 SNEGSKA (reference sequence). CDR3 size: 16 residues. V shed 6 bases, J shed 8 bases, and the junction held 17 bases outside the gene matches. The CDR3 coding sequence is TGCAGTGCACTTTCACTAGCGGGCCCAAAAGGCCATGAGCAGTTCTTC. Translated: CSALSLAGPKGHEQFF.

This clonotype was detected only a few times. A read error may be the cause here, since a much bigger clone is one base away. V is TRBV12-3 or TRBV12-4 and J is TRBJ2-5; 12 bases match TRBD2. V lost 6 bases to trimming and J lost 11 bases; unmatched junction nucleotides: 19. The CDR3 is made up of 17 amino acids. CDR3 protein: CASRARLAGALPNEQYF. Written as DNA, the CDR3 is TGTGCCAGCAGAGCGAGACTAGCGGGGGCGTTGCCCAATGAGCAGTACTTC.

This clonotype was detected a few times. This chain links TRBV28 with TRBJ1-6; 8 nucleotides match TRBD1. With V trimmed by 5 bases and J by 5 bases, 8 bases remained unmatched. The CDR3 contains 16 residues. Germline CDR1 reads MDHEN; CDR2 reads SYDVKM. CDR3 nucleotide sequence: TGTGCCAGCAGTGACGGACAGGGTTGGAATAATTCACCCCTCCACTTT. Amino acid sequence: CASSDGQGWNNSPLHF.

This chain connects TRBV29-1 to TRBJ2-5, with D possibly matching TRBD1 (5 bases). The ends were cut back, 6 bases at V and 1 base at J, with 15 bases in the middle. The CDR3 has 14 amino acids. Germline loops: CDR1 SQVTM, CDR2 ANQGSEA. The CDR3 nucleotides read TGCAGCGTGTCCTTCGAAGACAGCCAAGAGACCCAGTACTTC. Translating gives CSVSFEDSQETQYF.

A remark on this clonotype: The junction and the germline gene differ at one end; a read error may be behind it. V is TRBV6-4 and J is TRBJ2-3; 8 nucleotides align to TRBD1. Germline V gene lookup returns CDR1 MRHNA and CDR2 SNTAGT. This CDR3 comprises 13 residues. CDR3 amino acids: CASRDSRQGTQYF. DNA for the CDR3: TGTGCCAGCAGGGACTCCCGACAGGGGACGCAGTATTTT.

This chain uses TRBV10-3 with TRBJ2-3; tentatively, D is TRBD2 (6 bases). V shed 7 bases and J shed 2 bases, with 16 bases lying between them. Germline CDR1 ENHRY, CDR2 SYGVKD. The CDR3 contains 15 residues. The CDR3 sequence is CAIKEGGADTDTQYF. The DNA for the CDR3 is TGTGCCATCAAGGAAGGCGGGGCGGACACAGATACGCAGTATTTT.

V gene TRBV7-2 combines with J gene TRBJ2-1; 8 bases fit TRBD1. The CDR3 is made up of 14 amino acids. V shed 0 bases and J 9 bases; nucleotides not matched to a gene: 4. The germline CDR1 and CDR2 sequences are SGHTA and FQGNSA. This chain's CDR3 is CASSLARGQGEQFF. The CDR3 bases are TGTGCCAGCAGCTTAGCCAGGGGGCAAGGTGAGCAGTTCTTC.

This clonotype was recorded many times. The V gene is TRBV7-2, the J gene TRBJ2-7, with 7 nucleotides matching TRBD2. There are 15 residues in the CDR3. Germline CDR1 reads SGHTA; CDR2 reads FQGNSA. J was trimmed by 1 base and V by 3 bases; bases with no gene match: 6. CDR3 nucleotides: TGTGCCAGCAGCTTTGATTCGGGGGGTTCCTACGAGCAGTACTTC. Translation gives CASSFDSGGSYEQYF.

In nucleotides, the CDR3 is TGTGCCACCGAAGACGCGGGAAACACCATATATTTT. Residues: CATEDAGNTIYF. The rearrangement joins TRBV24-1 to TRBJ1-3, with unresolved D. This CDR3 contains 12 residues. The germline CDR1 and CDR2 sequences are KGHDR and SFDVKD. Deletions cut 9 bases from V and 4 bases from J, with 9 bases between.

This clonotype was seen at least ten times. V is TRBV7-8 and J is TRBJ2-1, with 9 bases that match TRBD1. The CDR3 has 15 residues. Trimming at V came to 2 bases and at J to 6 bases, leaving 5 bases not matched to a gene. The germline CDR1 and CDR2 sequences are SGHVS and FQNEAQ. In nucleotides, the CDR3 is TGTGCCAGCAGCTTACACAGGGGGCCGGGCAATGAGCAGTTCTTC. Protein sequence: CASSLHRGPGNEQFF.

The chain has TRBV30 and TRBJ1-6; 8 nucleotides match TRBD1. CDR3 size: 12 residues. The germline V gene has CDR1 GTSNPN and CDR2 SVGIG (reference sequence). V trimming: 7 bases; J trimming: 6 bases; junction bases outside the gene matches: 2. CDR3 loop: CALDRGNSPLHF. Written as DNA, the CDR3 is TGTGCCTTAGACAGGGGTAATTCACCCCTCCACTTT. The complete variable domain, with remaining parts taken from reference TRBV30 and TRBJ1-6, reads SQTIHQWPATLVQPVGSPLSLECTVEGTSNPNLYWYRQAAGRGLQLLFYSVGIGQISSEVPQNLSASRPQDRQFILSSKKLLLSDSGFYLCALDRGNSPLHFGNGTRLTVT.

J is TRBJ2-1 and V is TRBV11-2, with 10 bases fitting TRBD1. The germline V gene encodes CDR1 SGHAT and CDR2 FQNNGV. CDR3 length: 14 amino acids. V lost 5 bases, J lost 13 bases, and 11 bases stayed unmatched. CDR3 DNA sequence: TGTGCCAGCAGCACACGACAGGGGGCAGAGACCCAGTTCTTC. This codes for CASSTRQGAETQFF.